This T cell receptor (beta chain) is from a study of Ad26.COV2.S vaccination and SARS-CoV-2 variants. Germline lookup yields CDR1 SGHKS and CDR2 YYEKEE (reference sequence). Trimming removed 3 bases from V and 2 bases from J; junction bases left unmatched: 4. The CDR3 extends over 14 amino acids. Study results and caveats: Reports say spike-specific CD8+ and CD4+ T cell responses covered substantial breadth after vaccination.

Regarding treatment: over 15 received Ad26.COV2.S at low or high dose, single or two shots; several received placebo; per-sample allocation not given. All samples were drawn on day 63, counting from the first vaccine or placebo injection. Of note for this clone: Its antigen is currently unknown.

Clones were sequenced by immunoSEQ multiplex PCR, and TCRdb holds only the in-frame ones, with some missing. Of about 240,000 clones listed, roughly 90% were seen once; the top ten hold about 10%. This receptor was taken from a person aged 18-65 years who received the Ad26.COV2.S COVID-19 vaccine or a placebo. Specimen: peripheral blood, collected in a trial of Ad26.COV2.S vaccine versus placebo. The chain is built from TRBV5-5 and TRBJ1-1; 7 positions agree with TRBD1. As DNA, the CDR3 is TGTGCCAGCAGCTACGGGACAGTTAACACTGAAGCTTTCTTT. Translated: CASSYGTVNTEAFF.